This TCR beta chain came from a study of shared clonotypes between healthy human individuals. Study-level background: A couple of women and three men aged 18 to 49 served as donors.

Here immunoSEQ multiplex PCR was the method, and the copy in TCRdb shows in-frame clones only, minus some. This sample has some 2.1 million clones, with over 85% found just once. Trimming at V came to 3 bases and at J to 8 bases, leaving 7 bases not matched to a gene. Germline V CDR1 and CDR2: SGDLS, YYNGEE. There are 15 residues in the CDR3. Terminally differentiated effector memory CD45RA+ cells were excluded from the naive CD8 cells, which were CD45RO-negative and positively selected for CCR7. Every donor was a Caucasian adult from Nashville, Tennessee. General observations from the study: Non-shared clonotypes displayed generation probabilities falling below those of clonotypes present in all four donors. Sampling used blood alone; tissue repertoires probably differ.

Details on this clone: The antigen is not known.

The sequenced sample was naive CD8+ T cells from PBMCs. This chain connects TRBV9 to TRBJ2-4; 11 positions match TRBD2. The TCR was taken from a man aged 18 to 29 in good health. Some clones in this sample may be carry-over from other donors' samples. CDR3: CASSGSGRAVDIQYF. The CDR3 DNA reads as TGTGCCAGCAGCGGTAGCGGGAGGGCCGTTGACATTCAGTACTTC.